The T cell receptor beta chain described here comes from a study of blood T cell repertoires in COVID-19. Study overall: COVID-19 samples, acute and convalescent, were from the United States, Italy and Spain. T cells, B-cell-depleted T cells, or PBMCs provided the cDNA or gDNA that served as material.

In the original analysis: Amplification with reference gene primers provided the estimates of nucleated cell counts. Generated by immunoSEQ multiplex PCR, the TCRdb table keeps only in-frame clones and is missing some. V and J calls and clone size are copied from that table; D and trimming were computed from the DNA. The repertoire has some 50,000 clones, about 89% of them found once; the top ten carry 1.5% to 2%. Trimming cost V 8 bases and J 0 bases, with 10 bases left between them. Germline V CDR1 and CDR2: MNHEY, SMNVEV (reference sequence). The CDR3 extends over 14 amino acids. The sample taken for sequencing was peripheral blood. The origin of this receptor is a man in his sixties with acute or convalescent COVID-19. The chain joins TRBV27 to TRBJ2-2; the D gene is possibly TRBD2 (5 bases). The CDR3, as DNA: TGTGCCAGCCGGCGGGCTACGAACACCGGGGAGCTGTTTTTT. It codes for CASRRATNTGELFF.